A single sample is the source of the 29 T cell receptor beta chains below, sequenced in a study of early T cells in non-severe SARS-CoV-2 infection. TCRdb passed the 5' RACE reads through MiXCR, listing each CDR3 protein once. This sample has more than 75,000 distinct CDR3 sequences, with less than 15% found just once. The specimen was whole blood. Receptors originate from an adult who was a healthcare worker with PCR-confirmed SARS-CoV-2 infection or an uninfected control (not recorded which).

There are a few counts of this clonotype. CDR3 DNA: TGTGCCAGCAGCTTAGAGGGGGGCGCAAATTCACCCCTCCACTTT. This translates into CASSLEGGANSPLHF. The chain combines TRBV7-2 with TRBJ1-6; D perhaps matches TRBD1 (6 bases). The V gene lost 1 base and the J gene lost 7 bases, with 11 bases spanning the gap. The CDR3 extends over 15 amino acids. Germline assignment: CDR1 SGHTA and CDR2 FQGNSA.

This clonotype was observed a handful of times. The chain employs TRBV29-1 and TRBJ2-6; D remains unclear. With 1 base removed from V and 4 bases from J, the gap between germline ends came to 5 bases. Looked up from germline, CDR1 is SQVTM and CDR2 is ANQGSEA. The CDR3 runs to 13 residues. CDR3 protein: CSVEGAGANVLTF. CDR3 nucleotide sequence: TGCAGCGTTGAAGGGGCCGGGGCCAACGTCCTGACTTTC. Filled out from reference TRBV29-1 and TRBJ2-6, the complete variable domain reads SAVISQKPSRDICQRGTSLTIQCQVDSQVTMMFWYRQQPGQSLTLIATANQGSEATYESGFVIDKFPISRPNLTFSTLTVSNMSPEDSSIYLCSVEGAGANVLTFGAGSRLTVL.

This clonotype was counted only a few times. The V gene is TRBV29-1, the J gene TRBJ2-1; possibly TRBD2 for D (6 bases). This CDR3 comprises 12 residues. CDR1 is SQVTM, CDR2 ANQGSEA, per germline. V lost 2 bases and J lost 7, with 9 bases in between. As DNA, the CDR3 is TGCAGCGTTGAACGGGGGAGTAATGAGCAGTTCTTC. It is translated as CSVERGSNEQFF.

This clonotype has ten or more counts. The CDR3 protein is CSVSPTGVAEQYF. The CDR3 region has the DNA TGCAGCGTCTCCCCGACAGGGGTGGCCGAGCAGTACTTC. The chain combines TRBV29-1 with TRBJ2-7; 8 bases are shared with TRBD1. The CDR3 has 13 residues. Germline-derived CDR1 and CDR2 are SQVTM and ANQGSEA. V lost 6 bases and J lost 6; bases outside the gene matches: 10.

The chain joins TRBV28 to TRBJ2-2; 9 bases are shared with TRBD1. This CDR3 comprises 16 residues. Per germline, CDR1 MDHEN and CDR2 SYDVKM. Unmatched junction bases numbered 8, after V lost 6 bases and J lost 3 bases. The CDR3: CASRPPGQGYTGELFF. DNA for the CDR3: TGTGCCAGCAGGCCTCCGGGACAGGGATACACCGGGGAGCTGTTTTTT.

This clonotype has a handful of counts. The chain combines TRBV27 with TRBJ1-1, with D tentatively TRBD1 (5 bases). The CDR3 sequence is 14 residues long. The germline V gene encodes CDR1 MNHEY and CDR2 SMNVEV (reference sequence). Trimming left V 5 bases short and J 3 bases short, with 13 bases between. DNA of the CDR3: TGTGCCAGCAGTCAAGATCGCAGGGACACTGAAGCTTTCTTT. Its protein is CASSQDRRDTEAFF.

The gene calls are TRBV6-4 and TRBJ1-6, with a possible D match to TRBD1 (5 bases). The germline CDR1 and CDR2 sequences are MRHNA and SNTAGT. The CDR3 has 13 amino acids. Trimming left V 5 bases short and J 7 bases short, with 9 bases between. The CDR3 bases are TGTGCCAGCAGTCCTAGGGACAATTCACCCCTCCACTTT. Translated, it gives CASSPRDNSPLHF.

This clonotype was counted many times. This rearrangement joins TRBV28 to TRBJ1-1, with unresolved D. V was clipped by 6 bases and J by 2 bases, with 7 bases between them. The CDR3 sequence is 12 residues long. From germline, CDR1 is MDHEN and CDR2 SYDVKM. DNA for the CDR3: TGTGCCAGCAGCGTAGCTAACACTGAAGCTTTCTTT. Translation gives CASSVANTEAFF.

The V gene is TRBV7-2, the J gene TRBJ2-3, with 7 positions matching TRBD2. The V gene's germline CDR1 is SGHTA and CDR2 FQGNSA. V dropped 4 bases and J dropped 2; count of bases not matched to a gene: 6. The CDR3 consists of 15 residues. CDR3 sequence reads: CASSSQAGFTDTQYF. The CDR3 coding sequence is TGTGCCAGCAGCTCCCAAGCGGGGTTCACAGATACGCAGTATTTT. The full variable domain, in which reference TRBV7-2 and TRBJ2-3 provide the parts outside the CDR3, is GAGVSQSPSNKVTEKGKDVELRCDPISGHTALYWYRQSLGQGLEFLIYFQGNSAPDKSGLPSDRFSAERTGGSVSTLTIQRTQQEDSAVYLCASSSQAGFTDTQYFGPGTRLTVL.

In regard to this clonotype: A junction boundary mismatches the germline segment, possibly from a read error. This chain links TRBV7-7 with TRBJ2-7; 8 positions agree with TRBD2. The CDR3 consists of 17 residues. The germline V gene encodes CDR1 SSHAT and CDR2 FNYEAQ (reference sequence). DNA of the CDR3: TGTGCTAGCAGCTTAGGAACAGCGGGGGCCCCACTTAGCGAGCAGTACTTC. It yields the protein CASSLGTAGAPLSEQYF. Filled out from reference TRBV7-7 and TRBJ2-7, the complete variable domain reads GAGVSQSPRYKVTKRGQDVTLRCDPISSHATLYWYQQALGQGPEFLTYFNYEAQPDKSGLPSDRFSAERPEGSISTLTIQRTEQRDSAMYRCASSLGTAGAPLSEQYFGPGTRLTVT.

This clonotype was recorded a few times. This chain joins TRBV12-3 or TRBV12-4 and TRBJ2-3, with D maybe TRBD2 (5 bases). This CDR3 spans 15 amino acids. Trimming took off 2 bases at V and 0 bases at J, with 9 bases between the two ends. For the CDR3, the DNA is TGTGCCAGCAGTTTACGGCGGACTAGCACAGATACGCAGTATTTT. It translates to CASSLRRTSTDTQYF.

There are a few counts of this clonotype. V gene TRBV5-1 combines with J gene TRBJ2-5, with 7 bases aligning to TRBD1. This CDR3 is built from 16 residues. J was trimmed by 2 bases and V by 4 bases; bases with no gene match: 11. The germline CDR1 and CDR2 sequences are SGHRS and YFSETQ. The CDR3 DNA sequence: TGCGCCAGCAGCCTAGGGACAGCAAACGAACAAGAGACCCAGTACTTC. It yields the protein CASSLGTANEQETQYF.

The V and J genes are TRBV20-1 and TRBJ2-3, with D perhaps TRBD2 (6 bases). Between the trimmed V and J ends, which lost 3 bases and 2 bases, there was a span of 12 bases. The CDR3 runs to 14 residues. CDR1 and CDR2 (germline): DFQATT, SNEGSKA (reference sequence). The CDR3 DNA is TGCAGTGCTAGGTCGGGGGAGGTCACAGATACGCAGTATTTT. Protein product: CSARSGEVTDTQYF.

This clonotype was seen a handful of times. This rearrangement joins TRBV6-6 to TRBJ2-7; 8 nucleotides align to TRBD1. CDR1 MNHNY and CDR2 SVGAGI come from the germline V gene (reference sequence). After removal of 6 bases from V and 7 bases from J, the junction contained 8 bases not matched to a gene. The length of the CDR3 is 13 residues. The CDR3 bases are TGTGCCAGCAGCACGGACAGGGAAGGGGAGCAGTACTTC. This translates into CASSTDREGEQYF.

With respect to this clonotype: A much larger clone differs from this one at a single base, so this may be a read error. The chain employs TRBV10-3 and TRBJ1-1; weak D call: TRBD1 (6 bases). The V end lost 3 bases, the J end lost 1 base, and 9 bases lay between the germline ends. The CDR3 extends over 14 amino acids. Germline V lookup: CDR1 ENHRY, CDR2 SYGVKD. The CDR3 sequence: CAISDRGQNTEAFF. CDR3 bases: TGTGCCATCAGTGACAGGGGCCAGAACACTGAAGCTTTCTTT.

This clonotype has a count of ten or more. The gene calls are TRBV18 and TRBJ1-4, with unresolved D. Germline loops: CDR1 KGHSH, CDR2 LQKENI. The CDR3 runs to 15 residues. The germline V and J ends were trimmed by 1 base and 1 base, with 7 bases remaining between them. CDR3 coding DNA: TGTGCCAGCTCACCACTAGTCGGAACTAATGAAAAACTGTTTTTT. Translated, it gives CASSPLVGTNEKLFF. The full variable domain, completed using reference TRBV18 and TRBJ1-4, is NAGVMQNPRHLVRRRGQEARLRCSPMKGHSHVYWYRQLPEEGLKFMVYLQKENIIDESGMPKERFSAEFPKEGPSILRIQQVVRGDSAAYFCASSPLVGTNEKLFFGSGTQLSVL.

This clonotype has only a few counts. The J gene is TRBJ2-7, the V gene TRBV10-1, with D unclear. Deletions cut 5 bases from V and 3 bases from J, with 14 bases between. The CDR3 length is 14 residues. Germline CDR1 WNHNN, CDR2 SYGVQD (reference sequence). The CDR3 nucleotides read TGCGCCAGCAGTCTCGGTTGGTTCGACTACGAGCAGTACTTC. This codes for CASSLGWFDYEQYF.

This clonotype was detected ten times or more. This chain uses TRBV28 with TRBJ1-5, with 9 nucleotides matching TRBD1. The CDR3 has 16 residues. V was clipped by 6 bases and J by 7 bases; unmatched bases: 13. From germline, CDR1 is MDHEN and CDR2 SYDVKM. CDR3 coding DNA: TGTGCCAGCAGCCCCGGCACAGGGGGCGCAAGACAGCCCCAGCATTTT. It yields the protein CASSPGTGGARQPQHF.

This clonotype has a count of ten or more. The V gene is TRBV4-1, the J gene TRBJ2-7; tentative D call: TRBD2 (6 bases). This CDR3 region has 17 residues. The V and J ends lost 0 bases and 0 bases respectively, with 15 bases between them. Germline V gives CDR1 MGHRA, CDR2 YSYEKL. CDR3 nucleotide sequence: TGCGCCAGCAGCCAAGAGGGGGGTTGGACGGTCTCCTACGAGCAGTACTTC. This codes for CASSQEGGWTVSYEQYF.

This clonotype was observed a handful of times. This chain joins TRBV4-3 and TRBJ1-5; D is unresolved. The CDR3 totals 16 residues. Germline CDR1 LGHNA, CDR2 YSLEER. V was clipped by 0 bases and J by 0 bases, with 9 bases between them. The CDR3 DNA reads as TGCGCCAGCAGCCAAGATTATCGCCGTAGCAATCAGCCCCAGCATTTT. The encoded protein is CASSQDYRRSNQPQHF.

This clonotype was seen a handful of times. The V call is TRBV7-2, the J call TRBJ2-7; tentatively, D is TRBD1 (5 bases). Trimming took off 6 bases at V and 3 bases at J, with 9 bases between the two ends. Germline CDR1 and CDR2: SGHTA and FQGNSA. CDR3 size: 12 residues. The CDR3 DNA reads TGTGCCAGCAGGAGTACAGGCTACGAGCAGTACTTC. Its protein is CASRSTGYEQYF.

A few counts support this clonotype. This rearrangement joins TRBV7-9 to TRBJ2-3; 9 bases match TRBD1. After removal of 5 bases from V and 1 base from J, the junction contained 4 bases not matched to a gene. Germline loops: CDR1 SEHNR, CDR2 FQNEAQ (reference sequence). CDR3 length: 15 amino acids. Here the CDR3 reads CASSRGQGGTDTQYF. CDR3 bases: TGTGCCAGCAGCCGGGGACAGGGAGGCACAGATACGCAGTATTTT.

This clonotype has a count of ten or more. V gene TRBV4-3 combines with J gene TRBJ2-3, with 9 bases lining up with TRBD2. The CDR3 has 20 amino acids. Per germline, CDR1 LGHNA and CDR2 YSLEER. V lost 0 bases and J lost 5; bases outside the gene matches: 18. The CDR3, as DNA: TGCGCCAGCAGCCAAGATAGCCCTAGCGGGGAAAACACACGGGGAGATACGCAGTATTTT. Translating gives CASSQDSPSGENTRGDTQYF.

This clonotype has a count of ten or more. The chain links TRBV7-6 to TRBJ2-2; D call uncertain. CDR3 length: 16 residues. Germline-derived CDR1 and CDR2 are SGHVS and FNYEAQ. Trimming shortened V by 5 bases and J by 2 bases, and 15 bases separated the two germline ends. The CDR3 coding sequence is TGTGCCAGCAGCCCCGGGCGGCAGGTCAACACCGGGGAGCTGTTTTTT. Its translation is CASSPGRQVNTGELFF.

As to this clonotype: This could be a read error, since a much larger clone is one nucleotide away. V is TRBV3-1 and J is TRBJ1-1; TRBD1 matches 7 bases. Germline CDR1 is LGHDT and CDR2 is YNNKEL (reference sequence). The CDR3 has 16 residues. Trimming cost V 3 bases and J 5 bases; bases outside gene matches: 12. CDR3 DNA sequence: TGTGCCAGCAGCCATCCCAGGGAAAGGGGGCGGACTGAAGCTTTCTTT. Translating it yields CASSHPRERGRTEAFF.

J is TRBJ2-2 and V is TRBV6-4; D ambiguous. V gave up 0 bases and J gave up 1 base, with 3 bases separating them. CDR1 is MRHNA, CDR2 SNTAGT, per germline. This CDR3 contains 14 residues. CDR3 region: CASSDSGNTGELFF. CDR3 in DNA: TGTGCCAGCAGTGACTCCGGGAACACCGGGGAGCTGTTTTTT.

The V and J genes are TRBV7-6 and TRBJ2-5; 8 bases are a match to TRBD2. The CDR3 has 16 amino acids. CDR1 is SGHVS and CDR2 is FNYEAQ in the germline V gene. J gave up 3 bases and V 1 base, and 7 bases lay outside the gene matches. The CDR3 is CASSLVYGGEKETQYF. Here the CDR3 DNA reads TGTGCCAGCAGCTTAGTGTACGGGGGGGAAAAAGAGACCCAGTACTTC.

At least ten counts were recorded for this clonotype. The gene calls are TRBV29-1 and TRBJ1-1, with TRBD1 identical over 9 bases. Germline assignment: CDR1 SQVTM and CDR2 ANQGSEA. Trimming cost V 6 bases and J 1 base; bases outside gene matches: 3. This CDR3 contains 13 residues. The CDR3 is CSVGQGGNTEAFF. The CDR3 DNA sequence: TGCAGCGTGGGACAGGGAGGGAACACTGAAGCTTTCTTT.

J is TRBJ1-1 and V is TRBV5-6; no clear D. Germline V gene lookup returns CDR1 SGHDT and CDR2 YYEEEE. Trimming took off 0 bases at V and 0 bases at J, with 12 bases between the two ends. This CDR3 has 16 amino acids. The CDR3 region is CASSLAVWTMNTEAFF. CDR3 nucleotides: TGTGCCAGCAGCTTGGCCGTTTGGACCATGAACACTGAAGCTTTCTTT.